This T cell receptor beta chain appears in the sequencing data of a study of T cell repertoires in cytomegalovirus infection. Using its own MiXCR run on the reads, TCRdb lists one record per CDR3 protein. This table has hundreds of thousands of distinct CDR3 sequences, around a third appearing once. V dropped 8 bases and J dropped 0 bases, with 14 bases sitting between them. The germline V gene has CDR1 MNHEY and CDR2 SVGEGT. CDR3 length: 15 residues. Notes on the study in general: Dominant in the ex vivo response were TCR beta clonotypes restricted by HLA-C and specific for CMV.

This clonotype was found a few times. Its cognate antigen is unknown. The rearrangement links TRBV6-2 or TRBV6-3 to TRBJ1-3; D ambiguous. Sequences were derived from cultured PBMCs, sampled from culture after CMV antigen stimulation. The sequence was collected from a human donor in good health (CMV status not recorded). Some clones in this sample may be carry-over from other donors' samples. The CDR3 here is CASGRPSYSGNTIYF. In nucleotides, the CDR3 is TGTGCCAGCGGACGGCCGAGCTACTCTGGAAACACCATATATTTT.